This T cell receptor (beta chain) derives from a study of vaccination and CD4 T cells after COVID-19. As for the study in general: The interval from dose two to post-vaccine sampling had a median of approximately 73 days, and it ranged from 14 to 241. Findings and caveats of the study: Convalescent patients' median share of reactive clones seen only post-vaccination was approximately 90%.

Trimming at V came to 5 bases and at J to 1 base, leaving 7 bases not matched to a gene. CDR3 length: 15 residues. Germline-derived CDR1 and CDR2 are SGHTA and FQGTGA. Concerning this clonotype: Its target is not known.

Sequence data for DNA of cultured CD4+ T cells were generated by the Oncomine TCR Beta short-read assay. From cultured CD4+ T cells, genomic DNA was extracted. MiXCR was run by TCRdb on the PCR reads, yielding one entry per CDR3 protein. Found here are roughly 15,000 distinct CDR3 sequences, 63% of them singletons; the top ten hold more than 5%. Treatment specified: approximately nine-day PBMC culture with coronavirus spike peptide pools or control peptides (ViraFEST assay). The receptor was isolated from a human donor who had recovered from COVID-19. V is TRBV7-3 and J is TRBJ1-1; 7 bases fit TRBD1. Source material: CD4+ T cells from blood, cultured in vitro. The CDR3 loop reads CASSLNRGTNTEAFF. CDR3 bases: TGTGCCAGCAGCCTCAACAGGGGAACGAACACTGAAGCTTTCTTT. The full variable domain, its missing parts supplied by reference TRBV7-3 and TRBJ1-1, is GAGVSQTPSNKVTEKGKYVELRCDPISGHTALYWYRQSLGQGPEFLIYFQGTGAADDSGLPNDRFFAVRPEGSVSTLKIQRTERGDSAVYLCASSLNRGTNTEAFFGQGTRLTVV.